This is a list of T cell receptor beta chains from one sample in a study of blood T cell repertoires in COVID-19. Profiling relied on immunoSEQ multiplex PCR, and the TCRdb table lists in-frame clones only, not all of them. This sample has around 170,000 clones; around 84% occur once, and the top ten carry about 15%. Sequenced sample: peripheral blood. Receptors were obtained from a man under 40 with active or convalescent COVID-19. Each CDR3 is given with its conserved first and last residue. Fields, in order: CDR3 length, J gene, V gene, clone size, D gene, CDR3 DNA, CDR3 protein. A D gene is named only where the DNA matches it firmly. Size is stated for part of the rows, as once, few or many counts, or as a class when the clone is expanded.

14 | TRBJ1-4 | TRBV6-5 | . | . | TGTGCCAGCAGGAAAGGAGGGGGGGATGAAAAACTGTTTTTT | CASRKGGGDEKLFF
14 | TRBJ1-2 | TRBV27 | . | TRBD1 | TGTGCCAGCACCCCTGACGGGACAGGGGGAGGCTACACCTTC | CASTPDGTGGGYTF
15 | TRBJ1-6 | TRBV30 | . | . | TGTGCCCTAGCTCAGGGGAGCTCCTATAATTCACCCCTCCACTTT | CALAQGSSYNSPLHF
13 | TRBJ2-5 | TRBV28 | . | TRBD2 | TGTGCCAGCAGTTTAGGGGGGGAAGAGACCCAGTACTTC | CASSLGGEETQYF
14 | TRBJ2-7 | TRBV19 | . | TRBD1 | TGTGCCAGTAGTATTGGACAGGGTCGACGGGAGCAGTACTTC | CASSIGQGRREQYF
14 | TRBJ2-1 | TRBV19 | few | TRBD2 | TGTGCCAGTAGGACGGGGGGTCCGTACAATGAGCAGTTCTTC | CASRTGGPYNEQFF
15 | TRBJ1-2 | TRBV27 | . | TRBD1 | TGTGCCAGCAGGTGGGGACAGCACTGGGACAATGGCTACACCTTC | CASRWGQHWDNGYTF
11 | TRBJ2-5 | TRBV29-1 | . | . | TGCAGCGCGTACAAGGGGGAGACCCAGTACTTC | CSAYKGETQYF
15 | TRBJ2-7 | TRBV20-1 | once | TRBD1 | TGCAGTGCTAGTCCTGGGACAGGGGCGACCTACGAGCAGTACTTC | CSASPGTGATYEQYF
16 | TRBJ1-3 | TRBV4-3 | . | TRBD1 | TGCGCCAGCAGCCAAGATAGGACAGGGGGCGGAAACACCATATATTTT | CASSQDRTGGGNTIYF
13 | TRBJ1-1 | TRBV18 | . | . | TGTGCCAGCTCACCGCGGGGGGGAACTGAAGCTTTCTTT | CASSPRGGTEAFF
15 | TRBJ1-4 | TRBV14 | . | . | TGTGCCAGCAGCCAACGAATAGCCGCGGGTGAAAAACTGTTTTTT | CASSQRIAAGEKLFF
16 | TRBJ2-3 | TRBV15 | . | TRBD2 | TGTGCCACCAGCAGAGATTTGTCTAGCGGGGGGGCGTCGCAGTATTTT | CATSRDLSSGGASQYF
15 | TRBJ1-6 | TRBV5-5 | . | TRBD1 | TGTGCCAGCAGCTTCAGAGGACAGGAGAATTCACCCCTCCACTTT | CASSFRGQENSPLHF
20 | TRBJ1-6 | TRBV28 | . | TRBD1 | TGTGCCAGCGGAGTTGGGCGTTGGACAGGGGGGGCTTATAAGGGTTCACCCCTCCACTTT | CASGVGRWTGGAYKGSPLHF
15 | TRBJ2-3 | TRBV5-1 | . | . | TGCGCCAGCAGCTTGGATGGGGGCCCCACAGATACGCAGTATTTT | CASSLDGGPTDTQYF
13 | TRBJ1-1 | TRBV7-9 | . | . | TGTGCCAGCAGCTCCCGTGGAGGAGCTGAAGCTTTCTTT | CASSSRGGAEAFF
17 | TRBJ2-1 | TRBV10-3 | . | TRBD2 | TGTGCCATCAGTGAGTCGCTCAGCGGGGGCTCCTACAATGAGCAGTTCTTC | CAISESLSGGSYNEQFF
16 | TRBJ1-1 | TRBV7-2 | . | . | TGTGCCAGCAGCCCCCCCACAGCGGGTGCGAACACTGAAGCTTTCTTT | CASSPPTAGANTEAFF
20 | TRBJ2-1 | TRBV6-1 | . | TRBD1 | TGTGCCAGCAGTGCCCCCTCCGGGACAGGGCCCGTTCGCTCCTACAATGAGCAGTTCTTC | CASSAPSGTGPVRSYNEQFF
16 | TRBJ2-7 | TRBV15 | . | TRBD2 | TGTGCCACCAGCAGAGCCTCTAGCGGTTACTCCTACGAGCAGTACTTC | CATSRASSGYSYEQYF
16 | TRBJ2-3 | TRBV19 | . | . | TGTGCCAGTACTCTCCACGGAGCGGCAGGCACAGATACGCAGTATTTT | CASTLHGAAGTDTQYF
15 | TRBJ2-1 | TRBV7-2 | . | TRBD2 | TGTGCCAGCAGCCTTACTAGCGGGACCTACAATGAGCAGTTCTTC | CASSLTSGTYNEQFF
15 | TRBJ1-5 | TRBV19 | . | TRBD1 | TGTGCCAGTAGTAGAGGGACAGGGGGTAATCAGCCCCAGCATTTT | CASSRGTGGNQPQHF
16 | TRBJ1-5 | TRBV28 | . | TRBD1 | TGTGCCAGCAGTCTTGGACAGGCCCTATCGAATCAGCCCCAGCATTTT | CASSLGQALSNQPQHF
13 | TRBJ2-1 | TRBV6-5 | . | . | TGTGCCAGCAGTTCGGACAAGATACATGAGCAGTTCTTC | CASSSDKIHEQFF
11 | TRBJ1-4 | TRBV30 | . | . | TGTGCCTGCGGGAGGAATGAAAAACTGTTTTTT | CACGRNEKLFF
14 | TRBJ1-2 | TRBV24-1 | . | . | TGTGCCACCAGTGATTTTGACAAAAACTATGGCTACACCTTC | CATSDFDKNYGYTF
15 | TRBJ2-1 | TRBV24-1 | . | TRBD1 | TGTGCCACCAGTGTTATGGGACAGGGGGCCGATGAGCAGTTCTTC | CATSVMGQGADEQFF
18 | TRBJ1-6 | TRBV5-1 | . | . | TGCGCCAGCAGCTTGGATGCCCCGGCGGGGCTTAGCAATTCACCCCTCCACTTT | CASSLDAPAGLSNSPLHF
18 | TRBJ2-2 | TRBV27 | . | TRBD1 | TGTGCCAGCAGTTTAAGGCCCCCGACTTCAGGGGGCACCGGGGAGCTGTTTTTT | CASSLRPPTSGGTGELFF
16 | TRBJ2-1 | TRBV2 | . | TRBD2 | TGTGCCAGCAGTGAACCAGCGGGACCCTCCTACAATGAGCAGTTCTTC | CASSEPAGPSYNEQFF
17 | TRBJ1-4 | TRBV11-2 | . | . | TGTGCCAGCAGCCTCCGTCGGACACTTGCAACTAATGAAAAACTGTTTTTT | CASSLRRTLATNEKLFF
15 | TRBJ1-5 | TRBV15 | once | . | TGTGCCACCAGCAGAGAGGGGGGAGGCAATCAGCCCCAGCATTTT | CATSREGGGNQPQHF
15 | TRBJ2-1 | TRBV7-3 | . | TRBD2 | TGTGCCAGCAGCTCTAGCGGGACCCCCTACAATGAGCAGTTCTTC | CASSSSGTPYNEQFF
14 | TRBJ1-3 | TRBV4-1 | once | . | TGCGCCAGCAGCCTAGATAGTTCTGGAAACACCATATATTTT | CASSLDSSGNTIYF
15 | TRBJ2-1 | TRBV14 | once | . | TGTGCCAGCAGAGGTCTGACGGGCTCCTACAATGAGCAGTTCTTC | CASRGLTGSYNEQFF
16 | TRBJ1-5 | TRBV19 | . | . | TGTGCCAGTAGTAAACCACAGGGAATAGGTAATCAGCCCCAGCATTTT | CASSKPQGIGNQPQHF
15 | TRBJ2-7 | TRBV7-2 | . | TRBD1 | TGTGCCAGCAGCTCCCCCGGGACAGCCTCCTACGAGCAGTACTTC | CASSSPGTASYEQYF
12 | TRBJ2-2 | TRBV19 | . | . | TGTGCCATTGGGAGAGGCACCGGGGAGCTGTTTTTT | CAIGRGTGELFF
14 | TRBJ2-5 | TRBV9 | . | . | TGTGCCAGCAGCGTAGATCCAGGGGAAGAGACCCAGTACTTC | CASSVDPGEETQYF
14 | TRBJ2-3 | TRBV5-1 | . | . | TGCGCCAGCAGGATCGGGGAACTCGCAGATACGCAGTATTTT | CASRIGELADTQYF
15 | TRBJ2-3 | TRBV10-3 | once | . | TGTGCCATCAGTGACCAGGGGACTACCACAGATACGCAGTATTTT | CAISDQGTTTDTQYF
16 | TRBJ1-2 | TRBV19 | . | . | TGTGCCAGTAGTATAGCGGCAGAGGCAGGGTGGAATGGCTACACCTTC | CASSIAAEAGWNGYTF
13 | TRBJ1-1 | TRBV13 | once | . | TGTGCCAGCAGCTTAGTTTCCCGTACTGAAGCTTTCTTT | CASSLVSRTEAFF
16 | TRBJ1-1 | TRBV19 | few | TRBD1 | TGTGCCAGTAGCAAAGGGACAGGGGGAGGGAACACTGAAGCTTTCTTT | CASSKGTGGGNTEAFF
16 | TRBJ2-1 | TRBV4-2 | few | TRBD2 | TGTGCCAGCAGCCAAGATCGAGCGGGGCGAGCCAATGAGCAGTTCTTC | CASSQDRAGRANEQFF
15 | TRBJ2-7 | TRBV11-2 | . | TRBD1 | TGTGCCAGCAGCTCCCCCTACCGGGACAGGGGCGAGCAGTACTTC | CASSSPYRDRGEQYF
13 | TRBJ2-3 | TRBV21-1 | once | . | TGTGCCAGCAGCAAATACGGAGGGATACCGCAGTATTTT | CASSKYGGIPQYF
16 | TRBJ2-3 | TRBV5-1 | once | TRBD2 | TGCGCCTCGCGGGAGGGGCTGGACGTTTTCACAGATACGCAGTATTTT | CASREGLDVFTDTQYF